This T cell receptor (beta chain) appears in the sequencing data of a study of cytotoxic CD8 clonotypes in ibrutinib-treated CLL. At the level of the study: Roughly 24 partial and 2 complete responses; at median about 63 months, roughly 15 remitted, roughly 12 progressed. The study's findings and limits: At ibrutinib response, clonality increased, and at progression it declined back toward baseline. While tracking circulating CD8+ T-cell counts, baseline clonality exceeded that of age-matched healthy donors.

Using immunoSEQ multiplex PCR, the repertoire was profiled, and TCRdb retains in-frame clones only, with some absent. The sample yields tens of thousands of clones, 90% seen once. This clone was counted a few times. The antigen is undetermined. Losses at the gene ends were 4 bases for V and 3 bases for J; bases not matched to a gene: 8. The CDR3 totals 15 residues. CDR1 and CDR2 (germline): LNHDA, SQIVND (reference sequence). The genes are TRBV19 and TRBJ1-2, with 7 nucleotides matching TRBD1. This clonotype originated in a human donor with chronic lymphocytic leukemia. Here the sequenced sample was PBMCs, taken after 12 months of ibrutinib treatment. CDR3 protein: CASSTTGKVDYGYTF. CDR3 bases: TGTGCCAGTAGTACGACAGGGAAGGTCGACTATGGCTACACCTTC.